This paragraph covers one T cell receptor (beta chain) sequence. This sample was taken from a study of blood T cell repertoires in COVID-19. In the original analysis: Quantification of nucleated cells was approximated via reference gene primer amplification. TCRdb's table, derived via immunoSEQ multiplex PCR, lists solely in-frame clones and lacks some. That table furnishes V, J and clone size, whereas the DNA furnished D and trimming. The table has roughly 90,000 clones, about 90% seen once. V lost 7 bases, J lost 6 bases, and 6 bases stayed unmatched. From germline, CDR1 is SQVTM and CDR2 ANQGSEA. The CDR3 is made up of 14 amino acids.

V gene TRBV29-1 combines with J gene TRBJ2-2; 12 bases map to TRBD1. The origin of this receptor is a human donor with active COVID-19. The donor label of this sample is uncertain. Sequencing input: peripheral blood. DNA for the CDR3: TGCAGCGCTGGGACAGGGGGCACTGCCGGGGAGCTGTTTTTT. Translated, it gives CSAGTGGTAGELFF.